This TCR beta chain originates from a study of CD8+CD57+ T cells in acquired aplastic anemia. Background on the study: The sorted CD4+ and CD8+ cells yielded an average approximately 3.2 ug of DNA. CD4+ cells from healthy donors averaged roughly 11 million reads.

As for this clonotype: Its antigen is currently unknown.

General study findings and limits: Under 35 was the count of CD8+ CDR3 sequences that patients shared with controls.

Profiles of TCR beta VDJ and CDR3 were generated from a genomic DNA template. TCRdb ran MiXCR on the reads and lists one entry per CDR3 protein. The sample has 150,000 or so distinct CDR3 sequences, around 60% seen once. CDR3 length equals 14 residues. The ends lost 8 bases at V and 4 bases at J; junction bases unmatched: 4. Germline V gene lookup returns CDR1 SNHLY and CDR2 FYNNEI. The source of this sequence is a human donor in good health. Sample: sorted CD4+, CD8+, or CD8+CD57+ T cells (not recorded which) from PBMCs. This chain uses TRBV2 with TRBJ2-1; 11 bases align to TRBD2. This CDR3 reads CASVTSGSYNEQFF. CDR3 nucleotide sequence: TGTGCCAGCGTTACTAGCGGGAGTTACAATGAGCAGTTCTTC.